What follows are 8 T cell receptor beta chains derived from one specimen sequenced in a study of T cell repertoires in cytomegalovirus infection. Their recognized antigens are unknown. One entry per CDR3 protein, called by TCRdb with MiXCR from the reads. The data contain hundreds of thousands of distinct CDR3 sequences, 33% of them singletons. The starting material was cultured PBMCs, obtained from culture after CMV antigen stimulation. Receptor source: a human donor in good health (CMV status not recorded). Some clones in this sample may be carry-over from other donors' samples.

This clonotype has a handful of counts. The J gene is TRBJ1-2, the V gene TRBV28; a possible D gene is TRBD1 (5 bases). V was clipped by 6 bases and J by 4 bases, with 15 bases between them. The CDR3 length is 14 residues. CDR1 MDHEN and CDR2 SYDVKM come from the germline V gene. In DNA form, the CDR3 reads TGTGCCAGCAGGTTCGACAGAACCTTCTATGGCTACACCTTC. Translation gives CASRFDRTFYGYTF.

There are a few counts of this clonotype. The chain links TRBV12-3 or TRBV12-4 to TRBJ2-7; TRBD2 might be the D (6 bases). V was shortened by 6 bases and J by 0 bases, with 9 bases between the two germline ends. There are 13 residues in the CDR3. In nucleotides, the CDR3 is TGTGCCAGCAGCTTCGGGGGCTCCTACGAGCAGTACTTC. It codes for CASSFGGSYEQYF.

This clonotype was seen more than once but under ten times. The chain recombines TRBV25-1 with TRBJ1-6, with 7 positions matching TRBD1. CDR1 is MGHDK, CDR2 SYGVNS, per germline. The CDR3 has 14 residues. Unmatched junction bases numbered 7, after V lost 6 bases and J lost 8 bases. CDR3 DNA sequence: TGTGCCAGCAGCCAGGGGGGGATTCATTCACCCCTCCACTTT. It yields the protein CASSQGGIHSPLHF.

At least ten counts were recorded for this clonotype. The chain uses TRBV12-3 or TRBV12-4 and TRBJ2-1; unclear D gene. Trimming took off 6 bases at V and 6 bases at J, with 9 bases between the two ends. The CDR3 contains 12 residues. The CDR3 is CASSLTGNEQFF. Here the CDR3 DNA reads TGTGCCAGCAGCTTAACCGGCAATGAGCAGTTCTTC.

A note on this clonotype: The germline gene is not matched at one end of the junction; a read error may be the cause. V gene TRBV20-1 combines with J gene TRBJ2-3; D remains unclear. The length of the CDR3 is 10 residues. The germline V gene has CDR1 DFQATT and CDR2 SNEGSKA (reference sequence). CDR3 coding DNA: TGCAGTGCTAGTTTGTTTCCTACGACTTTT. This codes for CSASLFPTTF.

The J gene is TRBJ2-3, the V gene TRBV6-2 or TRBV6-3, with TRBD1 matching 9 bases. Losses at the gene ends were 2 bases for V and 5 bases for J; bases not matched to a gene: 8. Germline V gene sequence: CDR1 MNHEY, CDR2 SVGEGT. The CDR3 totals 16 residues. The CDR3 DNA reads as TGTGCCAGCAGTTACGCGGGACAGGGTACTGGAGATACGCAGTATTTT. Its protein is CASSYAGQGTGDTQYF.

The J gene is TRBJ2-4, the V gene TRBV7-9; the D gene is possibly TRBD1 (6 bases). The germline CDR1 and CDR2 sequences are SEHNR and FQNEAQ (reference sequence). The CDR3 runs 17 residues. V dropped 5 bases and J dropped 4 bases, with 21 bases sitting between them. The CDR3 protein is CASSPTMDRDPKNIQYF. The CDR3 DNA reads TGTGCCAGCAGCCCTACTATGGACAGAGACCCTAAAAACATTCAGTACTTC.

This clonotype was seen a handful of times. The rearrangement uses TRBV11-2 and TRBJ2-1, with TRBD2 matching over 10 bases. Germline assignment: CDR1 SGHAT and CDR2 FQNNGV. V shed 5 bases and J 3 bases; nucleotides not matched to a gene: 7. The CDR3 covers 16 residues. CDR3 residues: CASSRTGTSDYNEQFF. The CDR3 nucleotides are TGTGCCAGCAGCCGAACCGGGACTAGCGACTACAATGAGCAGTTCTTC.